This TCR beta chain was sequenced for a study of shared clonotypes between healthy human individuals. For the study at large: Contributing individuals were a couple of females and a few males aged 18 to 49.

The input for sorted-subset replicate PCRs was approximately 210 ng DNA, about 30,000 T cell genomes. The repertoire was sequenced with immunoSEQ multiplex PCR; TCRdb's copy has only in-frame clones and lacks some. The table includes about 2 million clones, 95% detected once. With respect to this clone: Its specificity is not known.

Study-wide results and caveats: Sample collection involved blood only; tissue repertoires are likely different. Represented diversity, genetic and exposure-history alike, was limited by few donors.

The CDR3 consists of 13 residues. Germline V gene sequence: CDR1 LGHNT, CDR2 FRNRAP. The V end was cut by 4 bases, the J end by 4 bases, with 8 bases between. The rearrangement links TRBV12-5 to TRBJ1-3; no reliable D call. Input material: naive CD4+ T cells sorted from blood. Indicated subset: CD45RA+ positively selected. This receptor was identified in a man aged 18 to 29 in good health. CDR3 loop: CASGYSLGNTIYF. CDR3 coding DNA: TGTGCTAGTGGTTACTCCCTCGGAAACACCATATATTTT.